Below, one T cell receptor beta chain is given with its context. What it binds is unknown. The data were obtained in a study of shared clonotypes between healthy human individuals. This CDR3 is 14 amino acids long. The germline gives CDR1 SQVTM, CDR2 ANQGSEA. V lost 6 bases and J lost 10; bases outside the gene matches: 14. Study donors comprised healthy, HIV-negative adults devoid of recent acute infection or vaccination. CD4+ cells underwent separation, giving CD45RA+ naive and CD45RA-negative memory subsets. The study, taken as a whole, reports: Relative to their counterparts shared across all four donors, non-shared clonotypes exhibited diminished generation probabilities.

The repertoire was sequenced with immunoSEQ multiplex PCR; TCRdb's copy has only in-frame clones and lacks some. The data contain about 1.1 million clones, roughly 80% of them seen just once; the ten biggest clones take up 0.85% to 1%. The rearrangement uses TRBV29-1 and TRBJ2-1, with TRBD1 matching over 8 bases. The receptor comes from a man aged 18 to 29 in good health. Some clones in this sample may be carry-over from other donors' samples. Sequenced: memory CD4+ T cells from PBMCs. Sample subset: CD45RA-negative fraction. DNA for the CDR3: TGCAGCGTCCTGGGGGTGCAGGGGGCGCGAGAGCAGTTCTTC. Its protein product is CSVLGVQGAREQFF.